The subject of this entry is one TCR beta chain. This clonotype came up a few times. No cognate antigen has been identified for it. Per-nucleotide qualities are absent, and no much larger clonotype sits a single base away. CDR1 and CDR2, looked up from the germline V gene, are MNHEY and SVGEGT. Reading from cysteine to phenylalanine, the CDR3 counts 21 amino acids. Only CDR3 DNA remains: 63 bases, in frame from the first base. V and J lose 5 bases and 0 bases, and a span of 29 bases separates them. The sample is drawn from a study of human T cells and chemical hapten exposure listed by TCRdb under 2021. For the study in its entirety: For sensitization, 2% DPC in acetone was applied to a roughly 2 cm by roughly 2 cm area of upper inner arm skin. Throughout the study period of around 25 weeks, patients also received therapeutic DPC doses to the scalp every week. Patch testing was done on the upper back using Finn chambers containing 0.01% DPC, and results were scored after 6 days according to International Contact Dermatitis Research Group standards. The mostly female patient cohort included alopecia areata with under or over 50% scalp involvement, alopecia totalis and alopecia universalis. Libraries were combined into a pool for sequencing, and differences in TCR yield between samples came mainly from small differences in library volumes within the pool. In alopecia patients, the study followed how the peripheral blood TCR repertoire changed in vivo over primary and secondary sensitization to diphenylcyclopropenone (DPC), a hapten. Blood samples were taken from patients before sensitization (week 0) and then at 2, 6 and about 24 weeks after DPC sensitization. Blood for TCR sequencing was provided by twenty-nine alopecia patients at one to four time points (pre-sensitization, 2, 6 and 24 weeks).

The sample's time point label, decoded: patch test 3, about 24 weeks after DPC sensitization. Taken with the paper, the label for treatment or condition translates to: therapeutic diphenylcyclopropenone sensitization with weekly scalp DPC. Blood at each patch-test visit was drawn before the patch test was applied. To be eligible, patients had to be aged 18 to 70, diagnosed with alopecia and judged suitable for DPC therapy, while pregnant patients were excluded. Unfractionated whole blood was collected in Tempus Blood RNA tubes, and total RNA was extracted from that blood. What the authors observed across the whole study: All patients had alopecia, a presumed autoimmune disease, so their immune response might differ from that of healthy individuals. Compared with pre-sensitization or healthy control sets, expanded TCRs formed significantly more large CDR3 similarity clusters, which is consistent with antigen-driven responses. The number of PT1 expanded TCRs positively correlated with patch test score, significant at thresholds 8, 16 and 32 but not 4. Repeated subsampling changed both the strength of the expansion versus patch-test correlation and the threshold at which the correlation became significant. The number of TCRs above 1 in 1000 frequency did not change with DPC sensitization; there was no evidence of global repertoire structure alterations.

Library construction relied on RACE. The data were produced on a NextSeq 500. During library preparation, unique molecular identifiers were attached to individual cDNA molecules so that TCRs could be counted in a quantitative, reproducible way. Both TCR alpha and TCR beta chains were sequenced from each blood RNA sample. Turning to the authors' computational methods: The median number of TCRs per sample was around 100,000, ranging from 23,224 to 690,600. V, J and CDR3 annotation of the TCR reads was carried out using the Decombinator software suite. For PS versus PT1 abundance plots, all samples were subsampled to the same number of TCRs (28,000). Expanded TCRs were defined as absent before sensitization and observed at least eight times at the 2-week time point. TCRdb reanalyzed the raw reads on its own, using fastp at Q25 for trimming and MiXCR for clone calling, and kept in-frame beta chains. Identical CDR3 proteins give one entry, which carries the most common genes and DNA. In this record, the V and J calls reflect TCRdb's handling and not the investigators' own analysis. This sample lists about 97,000 distinct CDR3 sequences; roughly a quarter were detected once. In total, the top ten clones hold about 9.4% of the sample.

This sequence was found in a man aged 35-49 years with alopecia areata. Some clones in this sample may be carry-over from other donors' samples. Material: whole blood, obtained in connection with sensitization to the hapten diphenylcyclopropenone (DPC). The receptor chain draws on TRBV6-2 or TRBV6-3 and TRBJ1-5; D gene: possibly TRBD1, on 5 matching bases. DNA sequence: TGTGCCAGCAGTCTACGATTTACCGGACGGGGGGGGAAGGATAGCAATCAGCCCCAGCATTTT. It specifies CASSLRFTGRGGKDSNQPQHF.